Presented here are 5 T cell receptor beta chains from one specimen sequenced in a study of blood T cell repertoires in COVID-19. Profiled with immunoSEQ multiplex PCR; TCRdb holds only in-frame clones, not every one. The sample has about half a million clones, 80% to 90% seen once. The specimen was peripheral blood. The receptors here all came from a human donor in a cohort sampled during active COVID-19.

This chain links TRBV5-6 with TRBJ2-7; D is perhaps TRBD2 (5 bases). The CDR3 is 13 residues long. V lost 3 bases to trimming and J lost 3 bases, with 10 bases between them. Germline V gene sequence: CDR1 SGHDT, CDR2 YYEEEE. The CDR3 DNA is TGTGCCAGCAGCTCCGGGGTGTTCTACGAGCAGTACTTC. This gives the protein CASSSGVFYEQYF. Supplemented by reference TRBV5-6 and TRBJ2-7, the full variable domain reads DAGVTQSPTHLIKTRGQQVTLRCSPKSGHDTVSWYQQALGQGPQFIFQYYEEEERQRGNFPDRFSGHQFPNYSSELNVNALLLGDSALYLCASSSGVFYEQYFGPGTRLTVT.

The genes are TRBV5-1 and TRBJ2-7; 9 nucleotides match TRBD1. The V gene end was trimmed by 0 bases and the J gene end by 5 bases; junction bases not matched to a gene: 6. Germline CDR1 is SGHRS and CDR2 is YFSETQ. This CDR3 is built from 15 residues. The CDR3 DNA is TGCGCCAGCAGCTTGGAGACAGGGGGAATTAACGAGCAGTACTTC. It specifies CASSLETGGINEQYF.

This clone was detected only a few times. The CDR3 sequence: CASSSPDRINQPQHF. CDR3 bases: TGTGCCAGCAGTTCGCCAGACAGGATCAATCAGCCCCAGCATTTT. The V call is TRBV28, the J call TRBJ1-5, with D perhaps matching TRBD1 (6 bases). The CDR3 is made up of 15 amino acids. The germline V gene encodes CDR1 MDHEN and CDR2 SYDVKM. V lost 4 bases and J 3 bases, leaving 13 bases between the germline ends.

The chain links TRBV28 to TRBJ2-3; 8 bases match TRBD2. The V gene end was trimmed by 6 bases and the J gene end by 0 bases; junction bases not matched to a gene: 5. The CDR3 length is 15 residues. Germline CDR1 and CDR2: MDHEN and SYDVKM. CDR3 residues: CASRETSGSTDTQYF. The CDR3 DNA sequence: TGTGCCAGCAGGGAAACTAGCGGTAGCACAGATACGCAGTATTTT.

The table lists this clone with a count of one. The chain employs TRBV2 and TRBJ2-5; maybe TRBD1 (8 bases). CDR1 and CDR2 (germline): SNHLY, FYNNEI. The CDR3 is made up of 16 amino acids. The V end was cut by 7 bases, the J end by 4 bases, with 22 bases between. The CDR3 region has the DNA TGTGCCAGCACCTCGATGAAACAGGGGGGGGGAGAGACCCAGTACTTC. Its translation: CASTSMKQGGGETQYF.